The 30 T cell receptor beta chains below all came from one sample that was sequenced in a study of T cells in Graves' hyperthyroidism and ophthalmopathy. TCR beta CDR3 regions were amplified from RNA. The TCR CDR3 first-round RT-PCR relied on the HTBI primer set. TCRdb analysed the multiplex PCR reads with MiXCR anew, one entry per CDR3 protein. Here the sample spans roughly 380,000 distinct CDR3 sequences, roughly 13% being singletons. Sequenced: blood. Receptor source: a woman aged 60-70 years with Graves' hyperthyroidism.

Worth noting for this clonotype: Given a much more abundant clone one base away, this may be a read error. The chain recombines TRBV13 with TRBJ2-4; TRBD1 agrees at 9 bases. This CDR3 has 14 residues. CDR1 and CDR2 from the germline V gene are PRHDT and FYEKMQ (reference sequence). The CDR3 is CASSLQGAINIRYF. For the CDR3, the DNA is TGTGCCAGCAGCCTACAGGGGGCTATAAACATTCGGTACTTC.

This clonotype was detected ten times or more. The genes are TRBV5-5 and TRBJ2-1; 10 bases are shared with TRBD2. The trim removed 0 bases at V and 3 bases at J, leaving 0 bases unmatched. The CDR3 spans 15 residues. From germline, CDR1 is SGHKS and CDR2 YYEKEE (reference sequence). The CDR3 is CASSLVAGGYNEQFF. In DNA, the CDR3 is TGTGCCAGCAGCTTGGTAGCGGGAGGCTACAATGAGCAGTTCTTC.

V usage is TRBV27 and J usage is TRBJ1-1; D uncertain. Germline CDR1 reads MNHEY; CDR2 reads SMNVEV (reference sequence). CDR3 length: 13 amino acids. The ends were cut back, 8 bases at V and 1 base at J, with 11 bases in the middle. The CDR3 sequence is CASVGWENTEAFF. CDR3 nucleotide sequence: TGTGCCAGCGTTGGTTGGGAGAACACTGAAGCTTTCTTT.

This clonotype showed up many times. V and J are TRBV5-1 and TRBJ2-2; TRBD1 is a possible D gene (5 bases). The CDR3 runs to 14 residues. Germline V gene sequence: CDR1 SGHRS, CDR2 YFSETQ. Trimming cost V 2 bases and J 1 base, with 6 bases left between them. The CDR3 DNA reads TGCGCCAGCAGCTTTACAGGGAACACCGGGGAGCTGTTTTTT. Amino acids: CASSFTGNTGELFF.

This chain joins TRBV10-3 and TRBJ2-1, with D hard to call. Germline V CDR1 and CDR2: ENHRY, SYGVKD. This CDR3 contains 14 residues. Between the trimmed V and J ends, which lost 3 bases and 1 base, there was a span of 7 bases. CDR3 nucleotide sequence: TGTGCCATCAGTGACAGCGAATCCTACAATGAGCAGTTCTTC. Amino acid sequence: CAISDSESYNEQFF.

Only a few counts were recorded for this clonotype. The chain joins TRBV7-2 to TRBJ1-1; 8 nucleotides agree with TRBD1. The V segment lost 4 bases and the J segment 5 bases; nucleotides outside the gene matches: 24. Germline lookup yields CDR1 SGHTA and CDR2 FQGNSA. This CDR3 comprises 20 residues. CDR3 amino acids: CASSSPTWAGGALGRTEAFF. CDR3 sequence (DNA): TGTGCCAGCAGCTCCCCGACGTGGGCAGGGGGCGCATTGGGCAGGACTGAAGCTTTCTTT. The full variable domain, its missing parts supplied by reference TRBV7-2 and TRBJ1-1, is GAGVSQSPSNKVTEKGKDVELRCDPISGHTALYWYRQSLGQGLEFLIYFQGNSAPDKSGLPSDRFSAERTGGSVSTLTIQRTQQEDSAVYLCASSSPTWAGGALGRTEAFFGQGTRLTVV.

This clonotype was detected ten times or more. V is TRBV11-2 and J is TRBJ1-6; 8 bases map to TRBD1. After removal of 6 bases from V and 5 bases from J, the junction contained 6 bases not matched to a gene. Germline-derived CDR1 and CDR2 are SGHAT and FQNNGV. CDR3 length equals 15 residues. CDR3 DNA sequence: TGTGCCAGCAGTTTGACAGGGGAGGATAATTCACCCCTCCACTTT. Its protein product is CASSLTGEDNSPLHF.

This chain uses TRBV7-8 with TRBJ1-3; D unresolved. Germline loops: CDR1 SGHVS, CDR2 FQNEAQ. The V end lost 1 base, the J end lost 2 bases, and 6 bases lay between the germline ends. This CDR3 is 14 amino acids long. DNA for the CDR3: TGTGCCAGCAGCTTAGGGACGACTGGAAACACCATATATTTT. This gives the protein CASSLGTTGNTIYF.

V is TRBV18 and J is TRBJ2-5; D is possibly TRBD2 (6 bases). The V end lost 4 bases, the J end lost 1 base, and 7 bases lay between the germline ends. The CDR3 covers 13 residues. CDR1 and CDR2 (germline): KGHSH, LQKENI. The chain's CDR3 is CASSREVQETQYF. CDR3 in DNA: TGTGCCAGCTCACGGGAGGTCCAAGAGACCCAGTACTTC.

The sample holds many counts of this clonotype. The rearrangement uses TRBV5-1 and TRBJ2-1; 8 bases map to TRBD2. CDR3 length: 16 amino acids. V dropped 4 bases and J dropped 2; count of bases not matched to a gene: 8. Per germline, CDR1 SGHRS and CDR2 YFSETQ. The CDR3 region is CASSPNSGTTYNEQFF. In DNA form, the CDR3 reads TGCGCCAGCAGCCCCAATAGCGGGACAACCTACAATGAGCAGTTCTTC. The variable domain in full, completed from reference TRBV5-1 and TRBJ2-1, reads KAGVTQTPRYLIKTRGQQVTLSCSPISGHRSVSWYQQTPGQGLQFLFEYFSETQRNKGNFPGRFSGRQFSNSRSEMNVSTLELGDSALYLCASSPNSGTTYNEQFFGPGTRLTVL.

The chain recombines TRBV10-2 with TRBJ2-2; TRBD2 agrees at 13 bases. This CDR3 region has 16 residues. Germline assignment: CDR1 WSHSY and CDR2 SAAADI. The V segment lost 4 bases and the J segment 8 bases; nucleotides outside the gene matches: 7. CDR3 loop: CASSGRTSGRNGELFF. As DNA, the CDR3 is TGCGCCAGCAGTGGCAGGACTAGCGGGAGAAATGGGGAGCTGTTTTTT.

The gene calls are TRBV7-3 and TRBJ2-3; a weak D match, TRBD2 (6 bases). There are 15 residues in the CDR3. Trimming removed 5 bases at V and 0 bases at J, with 12 bases between. Germline CDR1 SGHTA, CDR2 FQGTGA. In nucleotides, the CDR3 is TGTGCCAGCAGCGAGGGACTGCCGAGCACAGATACGCAGTATTTT. It codes for CASSEGLPSTDTQYF.

This clonotype was counted between two and nine times. The V and J genes are TRBV11-3 and TRBJ2-7, with 9 bases matching TRBD1. V trimming: 6 bases; J trimming: 5 bases; junction bases outside the gene matches: 8. This CDR3 has 14 residues. Germline-derived CDR1 and CDR2 are SGHNT and YENEEA. CDR3 residues: CASSYRTGADEQYF. The DNA of the CDR3 is TGTGCCAGCAGTTATAGGACAGGGGCGGACGAGCAGTACTTC.

This clonotype was seen a few times. The rearrangement joins TRBV20-1 to TRBJ1-1; D is ambiguous. This CDR3 contains 13 residues. V was trimmed by 1 base and J by 0 bases, leaving 6 bases between them. The germline CDR1 and CDR2 sequences are DFQATT and SNEGSKA (reference sequence). For the CDR3, the DNA is TGCAGTGCTAGAGCGCGGCTGAACACTGAAGCTTTCTTT. Translated: CSARARLNTEAFF.

There are a few counts of this clonotype. This chain uses TRBV24-1 with TRBJ2-7; D is undetermined. There are 13 residues in the CDR3. CDR1 KGHDR and CDR2 SFDVKD come from the germline V gene. V gave up 5 bases and J gave up 6 bases, with 13 bases separating them. The CDR3 sequence is CATSVGRTGEQYF. The CDR3 nucleotides read TGTGCCACCAGTGTTGGCAGGACGGGCGAGCAGTACTTC.

The CDR3 loop reads CASSLSGDNTGELFF. DNA for the CDR3: TGTGCCAGCAGCCTTAGCGGGGATAACACCGGGGAGCTGTTTTTT. The chain links TRBV7-2 to TRBJ2-2; TRBD2 agrees at 8 bases. The V gene's germline CDR1 is SGHTA and CDR2 FQGNSA. The CDR3 spans 15 residues. V lost 5 bases, J lost 2 bases, and 4 bases stayed unmatched.

This chain links TRBV6-1 with TRBJ1-3; a possible D gene is TRBD1 (6 bases). Germline CDR1 reads MNHNS; CDR2 reads SASEGT. The length of the CDR3 is 15 residues. V was trimmed by 7 bases and J by 4 bases, leaving 17 bases between them. CDR3 in DNA: TGTGCCAGCAAACTCTTGGGGGCAGGAGGAAACACCATATATTTT. Translation: CASKLLGAGGNTIYF.

This clonotype was counted many times. The chain carries TRBV20-1 and TRBJ2-7; D might be TRBD1 (5 bases). This CDR3 comprises 14 residues. V gave up 1 base and J gave up 1 base, with 11 bases separating them. The germline V gene has CDR1 DFQATT and CDR2 SNEGSKA (reference sequence). The CDR3: CSARGPGFSYEQYF. The CDR3 DNA follows: TGCAGTGCTAGAGGTCCAGGGTTTTCCTACGAGCAGTACTTC.

This clonotype was detected ten times or more. The CDR3 DNA reads TGTGCCAGCAGCCAAGCCGGGAATGAGCAGTTCTTC. Its protein product is CASSQAGNEQFF. The V call is TRBV3-1, the J call TRBJ2-1; no clear D. The germline CDR1 and CDR2 sequences are LGHDT and YNNKEL (reference sequence). The CDR3 is 12 residues long. V shed 1 base and J shed 7 bases, with 5 bases lying between them.

This clonotype was detected ten times or more. V and J are TRBV6-5 and TRBJ2-7; unclear D gene. Trimming cost V 2 bases and J 2 bases, with 10 bases left between them. The germline V gene encodes CDR1 MNHEY and CDR2 SVGAGI. The CDR3 has 14 residues. The CDR3 is CASSYSRRTYEQYF. The CDR3 bases are TGTGCCAGCAGTTACAGTCGCAGGACCTACGAGCAGTACTTC.

This clonotype was seen many times. V gene TRBV11-3 combines with J gene TRBJ1-1; possibly TRBD1 for D (5 bases). CDR1 is SGHNT and CDR2 is YENEEA in the germline V gene. The CDR3 is made up of 15 amino acids. Trimming left V 5 bases short and J 4 bases short, with 17 bases between. The CDR3 nucleotides read TGTGCCAGCAGCCACCCCGGGACCCTGGGCACTGAAGCTTTCTTT. Its protein is CASSHPGTLGTEAFF.

This clonotype was seen many times. V is TRBV30 and J is TRBJ2-1; 7 nucleotides align to TRBD2. This CDR3 region has 13 residues. Looked up from germline, CDR1 is GTSNPN and CDR2 is SVGIG (reference sequence). V dropped 0 bases and J dropped 12; count of bases not matched to a gene: 8. CDR3 in DNA: TGTGCCTGGAGTGTACTTGAGGGAGGGCGGCAGTTCTTC. It is translated as CAWSVLEGGRQFF.

This clonotype has at least ten counts. CDR3 sequence: CASSYSDRTGSSYEQYF. CDR3 nucleotides: TGTGCCAGCAGTTACTCGGACCGGACAGGGAGCTCCTACGAGCAGTACTTC. The chain uses TRBV6-5 and TRBJ2-7, with TRBD1 matching over 8 bases. V shed 0 bases and J 0 bases; nucleotides not matched to a gene: 7. The CDR3 loop spans 17 amino acids. Germline CDR1 is MNHEY and CDR2 is SVGAGI.

With regard to this clonotype: The junction departs from germline at one end; a sequencing error may be responsible. This chain links TRBV3-1 with TRBJ2-2, with D perhaps assigned TRBD1 or TRBD2 (5 bases each). The CDR3 has 11 amino acids. Per germline, CDR1 LGHDT and CDR2 YNNKEL (reference sequence). CDR3: CASSHVGELFF. The CDR3 nucleotides are TGTGCCAGCAGCCATGTGGGGGAACTGTTTTTT.

This clonotype was counted at least ten times. The chain uses TRBV12-3 or TRBV12-4 and TRBJ2-2; D is uncertain. V gave up 2 bases and J gave up 0 bases, with 13 bases separating them. This CDR3 comprises 17 residues. CDR3 DNA: TGTGCCAGCAGTTTACCCCAGACACTGGCGAACACCGGGGAGCTGTTTTTT. As protein: CASSLPQTLANTGELFF.

This clonotype appeared many times. The rearrangement uses TRBV24-1 and TRBJ1-1; no clear D gene. The germline V gene has CDR1 KGHDR and CDR2 SFDVKD. Trimming took off 0 bases at V and 2 bases at J, with 0 bases between the two ends. This CDR3 has 12 amino acids. The CDR3 DNA follows: TGTGCCACCAGTGATTTGAACACTGAAGCTTTCTTT. This sequence encodes CATSDLNTEAFF.

This clonotype was detected ten times or more. The chain is built from TRBV7-3 and TRBJ2-1; maybe TRBD2 (6 bases). This CDR3 is built from 14 residues. Trimming took 5 bases from V and 4 from J, leaving 12 bases between them. CDR1 and CDR2 from the germline V gene are SGHTA and FQGTGA. As DNA, the CDR3 is TGTGCCAGCAGCCTATCTAGCGCGTACAATGAGCAGTTCTTC. It yields the protein CASSLSSAYNEQFF. The variable domain in full, completed from reference TRBV7-3 and TRBJ2-1, reads GAGVSQTPSNKVTEKGKYVELRCDPISGHTALYWYRQSLGQGPEFLIYFQGTGAADDSGLPNDRFFAVRPEGSVSTLKIQRTERGDSAVYLCASSLSSAYNEQFFGPGTRLTVL.

This clonotype was seen at least ten times. This chain links TRBV13 with TRBJ1-1; possibly TRBD1 for D (5 bases). The CDR3 consists of 13 residues. V was trimmed by 5 bases and J by 8 bases, leaving 15 bases between them. Germline values: CDR1 PRHDT, CDR2 FYEKMQ (reference sequence). This CDR3 reads CASSPPGNAEAFF. CDR3 coding DNA: TGTGCCAGCAGCCCCCCAGGGAATGCCGAAGCTTTCTTT.

This rearrangement joins TRBV27 to TRBJ1-4; D remains ambiguous. Germline V gives CDR1 MNHEY, CDR2 SMNVEV (reference sequence). With 6 bases removed from V and 5 bases from J, the gap between germline ends came to 10 bases. The CDR3 is 13 residues long. The chain's CDR3 is CASRGYPNEKLFF. The CDR3 coding sequence is TGTGCCAGCAGAGGGTACCCGAATGAAAAACTGTTTTTT.

This clonotype was counted only a few times. The genes are TRBV7-9 and TRBJ2-5; D is unclear. Germline V gene data show CDR1 as SEHNR and CDR2 as FQNEAQ (reference sequence). V dropped 5 bases and J dropped 2 bases, with 9 bases sitting between them. CDR3 size: 13 residues. In nucleotides, the CDR3 is TGTGCCAGCAGCCAGTGGGGACAAGAGACCCAGTACTTC. Translation gives CASSQWGQETQYF.